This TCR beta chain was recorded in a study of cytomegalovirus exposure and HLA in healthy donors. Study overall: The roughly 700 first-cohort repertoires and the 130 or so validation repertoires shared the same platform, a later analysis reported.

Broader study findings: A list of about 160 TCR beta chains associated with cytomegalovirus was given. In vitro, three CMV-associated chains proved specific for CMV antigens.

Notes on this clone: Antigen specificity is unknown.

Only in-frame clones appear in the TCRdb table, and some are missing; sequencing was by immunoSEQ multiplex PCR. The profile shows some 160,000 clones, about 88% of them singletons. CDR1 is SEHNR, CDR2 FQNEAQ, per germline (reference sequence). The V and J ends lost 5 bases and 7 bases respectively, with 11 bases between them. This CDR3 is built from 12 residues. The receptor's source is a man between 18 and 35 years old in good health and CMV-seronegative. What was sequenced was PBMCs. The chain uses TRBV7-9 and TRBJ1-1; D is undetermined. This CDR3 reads CASSPTTREAFF. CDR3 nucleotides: TGTGCCAGCAGCCCCACCACACGTGAAGCTTTCTTT. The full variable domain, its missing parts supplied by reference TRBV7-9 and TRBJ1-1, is DTGVSQNPRHKITKRGQNVTFRCDPISEHNRLYWYRQTLGQGPEFLTYFQNEAQLEKSRLLSDRFSAERPKGSFSTLEIQRTEQGDSAMYLCASSPTTREAFFGQGTRLTVV.